The sequence of this TCR beta chain was determined in a study of CD8+CD57+ T cells in acquired aplastic anemia. Turning to the study itself: Sorted CD4+ plus CD8+ cells gave DNA averaging about 3.2 ug. Study-wide points: Levels of CD8+ Simpson's diversity were not significantly distinct in patients versus controls.

Profiles of TCR beta VDJ and CDR3 were generated from a genomic DNA template. MiXCR, run by TCRdb on the reads, gives a single entry per CDR3 protein. The table has around 190,000 distinct CDR3 sequences, approximately 60% seen once; the top ten hold 25% to 35%. This CDR3 is built from 13 residues. The germline CDR1 and CDR2 sequences are LNHDA and SQIVND (reference sequence). V shed 2 bases and J 6 bases; nucleotides not matched to a gene: 3. To note about this clonotype: Its antigen is unknown.

The V gene is TRBV19, the J gene TRBJ1-2, with 7 nucleotides matching TRBD1. The TCR was taken from a human donor in good health. The sample comprised sorted CD4+, CD8+, or CD8+CD57+ T cells (not recorded which) from PBMCs. This CDR3 is CASSIWQGDGYTF. CDR3 in DNA: TGTGCCAGTAGTATATGGCAGGGGGATGGCTACACCTTC.